This T cell receptor beta chain was identified in a study of cytomegalovirus exposure and HLA in healthy donors. Study-level points and caveats: Fewer N-insertions than the approximately 610-donor mean were reportedly shown by an Asian-associated ancestry cluster in a later analysis. Rare TCR sequences dominated, though some public TCRs recurred in many donors.

Concerning this clone itself: The antigen is unknown.

60 Vbeta and 13 Jbeta primers were used in PCR. Methods used by the authors: Later, tens of millions of unique TCR beta chains were counted in an analysis, and some 9.9 million of them were shared. Using immunoSEQ multiplex PCR, the repertoire was profiled, and TCRdb retains in-frame clones only, with some absent. That table furnishes V, J and clone size, whereas the DNA furnished D and trimming. The table includes 150,000 to 200,000 clones, roughly 82% detected once. The CDR3 is 14 amino acids. Sequencing input: PBMCs. The chain links TRBV21-1 to TRBJ2-7; TRBD1 is the table's D call and was not checked against the DNA. TRBV21-1 constitutes a pseudogene. This clonotype was obtained from a woman aged 25 to 45 in good health and CMV-seronegative. CDR3: CASKGGDRGVEQYF. The CDR3 nucleotides are TGTGCCAGCAAGGGGGGTGACAGGGGCGTCGAGCAGTACTTC.